The clone carrying this T cell receptor beta chain was counted between two and nine times. The antigen remains undetermined. This specimen belongs to a study of cytotoxic CD8 clonotypes in ibrutinib-treated CLL. On the study more broadly: Per sample, productive templates averaged about 240,000 and productive rearrangements averaged 94,082. Findings of the study overall: The clonality rise at ibrutinib response reflected private clonotype expansion. The study found baseline clonality above age-matched healthy donors, tracking circulating CD8+ T-cell counts.

Libraries were prepared by immunoSEQ multiplex PCR; TCRdb keeps only in-frame clonotypes and omits some of them. The sample holds 200,000 to 250,000 clones, 79% seen once. CDR3 length: 16 amino acids. The V and J ends lost 3 bases and 1 base respectively, with 16 bases between them. Germline V lookup: CDR1 KGHSH, CDR2 LQKENI. This sample comprised PBMCs, obtained after 12 months of ibrutinib treatment. The sequence was collected from a human donor with chronic lymphocytic leukemia. The gene calls are TRBV18 and TRBJ2-7; D remains unclear. CDR3 bases: TGTGCCAGCTCACCGTTAGGGAAGAGTGGATCCTACGAGCAGTACTTC. Translation gives CASSPLGKSGSYEQYF. The full variable domain, rest sourced from reference TRBV18 and TRBJ2-7, is NAGVMQNPRHLVRRRGQEARLRCSPMKGHSHVYWYRQLPEEGLKFMVYLQKENIIDESGMPKERFSAEFPKEGPSILRIQQVVRGDSAAYFCASSPLGKSGSYEQYFGPGTRLTVT.